The sequence of this T cell receptor beta chain was determined in a study of blood T cell repertoires in COVID-19. Participants' own reports of clinical history determined their cohort assignment. Cohort 3 recovery required two negative PCRs, clearance, or symptom resolution. Looked up from germline, CDR1 is LNHDA and CDR2 is SQIVND (reference sequence). V lost 5 bases and J 7 bases, leaving 17 bases between the germline ends. The CDR3 length is 14 residues. Produced via immunoSEQ multiplex PCR; TCRdb's table is partial and in-frame only. The sample carries around 250,000 clones, roughly 88% recorded once.

Sequencing input: PBMCs or T cells enriched from blood (not recorded which). This rearrangement joins TRBV19 to TRBJ1-2, with D perhaps TRBD1 (6 bases). The sequence was obtained from a woman between 45 and 60 years old who had recovered from COVID-19. The CDR3 loop reads CASSAPGGALGYTF. The CDR3, as DNA: TGTGCCAGTAGTGCGCCCGGGGGGGCGCTTGGCTACACCTTC.